One and the same sample provided the 30 T cell receptor beta chains below, sequenced in a study of T cells in Graves' hyperthyroidism and ophthalmopathy. Amplified regions were TCR beta CDR3 sequences from RNA transcripts. A first-round RT-PCR of the TCR CDR3 used the HTBI primer set. From the multiplex PCR reads, TCRdb called clonotypes with MiXCR, one entry per CDR3 protein. Of under 350,000 distinct CDR3 sequences detected, around 20% appear once; the ten largest clones hold 50% to 65%. The sample taken for sequencing was blood. Receptor source: a woman aged 45 to 65 with Graves' hyperthyroidism.

This clonotype was found many times. The chain employs TRBV20-1 and TRBJ1-2; 9 bases fit TRBD1. The length of the CDR3 is 17 residues. Looked up from germline, CDR1 is DFQATT and CDR2 is SNEGSKA (reference sequence). V lost 0 bases to trimming and J lost 4 bases; unmatched junction nucleotides: 12. CDR3 residues: CSARDLTGGGWSYGYTF. The CDR3 nucleotides are TGCAGTGCTAGAGATCTAACAGGGGGCGGGTGGAGCTATGGCTACACCTTC.

This clonotype was detected many times. J is TRBJ1-4 and V is TRBV2; no firm D call. V was cut by 1 base and J by 10 bases, with 4 bases left in between. CDR3 length equals 11 residues. Looked up from germline, CDR1 is SNHLY and CDR2 is FYNNEI. Here the CDR3 DNA reads TGTGCCAGCAGTGAAGAGGCAAAACTGTTTTTT. It translates to CASSEEAKLFF. The variable domain in full, with the rest retrieved from reference TRBV2 and TRBJ1-4, is EPEVTQTPSHQVTQMGQEVILRCVPISNHLYFYWYRQILGQKVEFLVSFYNNEISEKSEIFDDQFSVERPDGSNFTLKIRSTKLEDSAMYFCASSEEAKLFFGSGTQLSVL.

This clonotype was counted ten times or more. This rearrangement joins TRBV18 to TRBJ2-7; 10 bases are a match to TRBD1. Germline V lookup: CDR1 KGHSH, CDR2 LQKENI. The CDR3 contains 13 residues. V lost 3 bases, J lost 6 bases, and 2 bases stayed unmatched. CDR3 in amino acids: CASSPGTGVEQYF. The CDR3 DNA reads as TGTGCCAGCTCACCGGGGACAGGGGTCGAGCAGTACTTC.

This clonotype appeared many times. The genes are TRBV6-1 and TRBJ2-6; maybe TRBD1 (6 bases). CDR1 and CDR2 from the germline V gene are MNHNS and SASEGT. Trimming left V 6 bases short and J 0 bases short, with 12 bases between. The CDR3 totals 16 residues. The CDR3 DNA sequence: TGTGCCAGCAGGCAGGGGAGTCCCTCTGGGGCCAACGTCCTGACTTTC. This translates into CASRQGSPSGANVLTF.

At least ten counts were recorded for this clonotype. The junction departs from germline at one end; a sequencing error may be responsible. This chain links TRBV3-1 with TRBJ2-5; D not resolved. CDR1 is LGHDT, CDR2 YNNKEL, per germline (reference sequence). The CDR3 has 15 amino acids. CDR3: CASSQARGHQETQYF. The CDR3 nucleotides read TGTGCCAGCAGCCAAGCCCGTGGGCACCAGGAGACCCAGTACTTC.

The gene calls are TRBV12-3 or TRBV12-4 and TRBJ2-1; D call uncertain. The CDR3 runs 17 residues. The V gene lost 6 bases and the J gene lost 2 bases, with 20 bases spanning the gap. This chain's CDR3 is CASSFGPLWSPYNEQFF. Here the CDR3 DNA reads TGTGCCAGCAGCTTCGGCCCCCTTTGGTCTCCCTACAATGAGCAGTTCTTC.

The table lists this clonotype with many counts. The chain combines TRBV10-2 with TRBJ2-7; D is unclear. The CDR3 covers 11 residues. V was cut by 6 bases and J by 5 bases, with 8 bases left in between. CDR1 is WSHSY and CDR2 is SAAADI in the germline V gene. The CDR3 sequence is CASRHYDEQYF. Written as DNA, the CDR3 is TGCGCCAGCAGACATTACGACGAGCAGTACTTC.

This clonotype occurred many times. The J gene is TRBJ2-7, the V gene TRBV6-6; 9 bases align to TRBD1. The germline V gene has CDR1 MNHNY and CDR2 SVGAGI (reference sequence). Trimming took 2 bases from V and 5 from J; bases not matched to a gene: 10. The CDR3 is made up of 16 amino acids. The CDR3 nucleotides read TGTGCCAGCAGTTACATAGGGACAGGGAGAGGAGACGAGCAGTACTTC. This sequence encodes CASSYIGTGRGDEQYF.

The chain combines TRBV7-9 with TRBJ2-3; 9 nucleotides align to TRBD2. The CDR3 consists of 16 residues. Germline CDR1 SEHNR, CDR2 FQNEAQ (reference sequence). J gave up 0 bases and V 4 bases, and 5 bases lay outside the gene matches. In DNA, the CDR3 is TGTGCCAGCAGCTCACCGGGACTAGCAAGCACAGATACGCAGTATTTT. It is translated as CASSSPGLASTDTQYF.

This clonotype was found many times. This sequence joins TRBV30 and TRBJ2-7; 7 nucleotides agree with TRBD1. The V gene end was trimmed by 3 bases and the J gene end by 4 bases; junction bases not matched to a gene: 3. CDR1 is GTSNPN and CDR2 is SVGIG in the germline V gene (reference sequence). The CDR3 is 12 residues long. The CDR3 DNA reads as TGTGCCTGGAGCCTGGGACAGTACGAGCAGTACTTC. Amino acids: CAWSLGQYEQYF.

Concerning this clonotype itself: Since a much larger clone is just one base distant, this may be a read error. This likely comes from a read error, as the CDR3 has no conserved phenylalanine or tryptophan at its end. The CDR3: CASRPGDSSYEQYS. The CDR3 nucleotides read TGTGCCAGCAGACCCGGGGACAGCTCCTACGAGCAGTACTCC. The rearrangement uses TRBV28 and TRBJ2-7; TRBD1 matches 7 bases. The CDR3 has 14 residues. Germline CDR1 and CDR2: MDHEN and SYDVKM. The ends lost 6 bases at V and 0 bases at J; junction bases unmatched: 5.

This clonotype was observed many times. The chain couples TRBV3-1 to TRBJ2-2; D unclear. The CDR3 extends over 13 amino acids. CDR1 is LGHDT and CDR2 is YNNKEL in the germline V gene (reference sequence). Trimming took 5 bases from V and 1 from J, leaving 5 bases between them. In DNA, the CDR3 is TGTGCCAGCAGCTCCCTGAACACCGGGGAGCTGTTTTTT. It translates to CASSSLNTGELFF. Full variable domain (missing parts from reference TRBV3-1 and TRBJ2-2): DTAVSQTPKYLVTQMGNDKSIKCEQNLGHDTMYWYKQDSKKFLKIMFSYNNKELIINETVPNRFSPKSPDKAHLNLHINSLELGDSAVYFCASSSLNTGELFFGEGSRLTVL.

This clonotype has only a few counts. The rearrangement joins TRBV30 to TRBJ1-1, with 7 bases lining up with TRBD1. The germline CDR1 and CDR2 sequences are GTSNPN and SVGIG (reference sequence). The CDR3 length is 12 residues. V lost 4 bases and J lost 3; bases outside the gene matches: 2. The CDR3 DNA reads as TGTGCCTGGATGCAGGGGGACACTGAAGCTTTCTTT. It codes for CAWMQGDTEAFF.

CDR3 loop: CASSQYPGHVNTEAFF. As DNA, the CDR3 is TGTGCCAGCAGCCAATACCCGGGACACGTAAACACTGAAGCTTTCTTT. The chain employs TRBV7-2 and TRBJ1-1; a possible D gene is TRBD1 (6 bases). There are 16 residues in the CDR3. Germline lookup yields CDR1 SGHTA and CDR2 FQGNSA. V gave up 5 bases and J gave up 2 bases, with 18 bases separating them.

This clonotype has a count of ten or more. The chain joins TRBV20-1 to TRBJ2-3; tentatively, D is TRBD1 (5 bases). The CDR3 has 14 residues. Germline-derived CDR1 and CDR2 are DFQATT and SNEGSKA (reference sequence). Between the trimmed V and J ends, which lost 3 bases and 5 bases, there was a span of 15 bases. The CDR3 nucleotides read TGCAGTGCTAGTCCTCCCCCGACAGTAGATACGCAGTATTTT. Amino acid sequence: CSASPPPTVDTQYF.

This clonotype was counted at least ten times. This chain uses TRBV12-3 or TRBV12-4 with TRBJ2-2; D possibly uses TRBD1 or TRBD2 (6 bases each). V was cut by 7 bases and J by 6 bases, with 15 bases left in between. The CDR3 length is 14 residues. CDR3 loop: CASILSGGAGELFF. The CDR3 region has the DNA TGTGCCAGCATTTTGTCCGGGGGCGCCGGGGAGCTGTTTTTT.

As for this clonotype: A much bigger clone sits one base away, suggesting this may be a read error. The chain has TRBV10-3 and TRBJ2-1; 7 nucleotides align to TRBD2. The CDR3 totals 16 residues. Germline assignment: CDR1 ENHRY and CDR2 SYGVKD. Losses at the gene ends were 3 bases for V and 6 bases for J; bases not matched to a gene: 11. CDR3 residues: CAISERSQWGGNEQFF. The DNA of the CDR3 is TGTGCCATCAGTGAACGGTCCCAGTGGGGGGGCAATGAGCAGTTCTTC.

This clonotype showed up many times. The chain has TRBV27 and TRBJ2-1, with D perhaps given as TRBD1 or TRBD2 (6 bases each). Germline V gives CDR1 MNHEY, CDR2 SMNVEV (reference sequence). The CDR3 covers 14 residues. The V gene lost 5 bases and the J gene lost 8 bases, with 16 bases spanning the gap. CDR3 amino acids: CASSTGGGVDEQFF. CDR3 coding DNA: TGTGCCAGCAGTACCGGGGGCGGGGTAGATGAGCAGTTCTTC.

This clonotype has a count of ten or more. The V and J genes are TRBV10-2 and TRBJ1-1, with D tentatively TRBD1 (5 bases). Trimming took 6 bases from V and 1 from J, leaving 12 bases between them. This CDR3 is built from 14 residues. Germline V gene data show CDR1 as WSHSY and CDR2 as SAAADI. Written as DNA, the CDR3 is TGCGCCAGCAGCGTCACGGGGGGGAACACTGAAGCTTTCTTT. This encodes CASSVTGGNTEAFF.

This clonotype appeared many times. The chain couples TRBV27 to TRBJ2-7, with TRBD1 identical over 9 bases. Looked up from germline, CDR1 is MNHEY and CDR2 is SMNVEV (reference sequence). The CDR3 is 16 residues long. Trimming cost V 3 bases and J 6 bases; bases outside gene matches: 12. The CDR3 region has the DNA TGTGCCAGCAGTTTTTATCGAGGACAGGGGACAGGCGAGCAGTACTTC. This gives the protein CASSFYRGQGTGEQYF.

V usage is TRBV28 and J usage is TRBJ1-5; 9 bases are a match to TRBD1. Germline CDR1 MDHEN, CDR2 SYDVKM. This CDR3 spans 16 amino acids. V shed 5 bases and J 0 bases; nucleotides not matched to a gene: 5. CDR3 amino acids: CASSKTGGDSNQPQHF. CDR3 coding DNA: TGTGCCAGCAGTAAGACAGGGGGAGATAGCAATCAGCCCCAGCATTTT.

This clonotype has a count of ten or more. A junction boundary mismatches the germline segment, possibly from a read error. The rearrangement joins TRBV7-7 to TRBJ2-7; TRBD2 matches 10 bases. The CDR3 extends over 15 amino acids. Looked up from germline, CDR1 is SSHAT and CDR2 is FNYEAQ (reference sequence). The CDR3 DNA reads as TGTGCTAGCAGCCTCGGGACTAGCGCCGGCTACGAGCAGTACTTC. This translates into CASSLGTSAGYEQYF.

The V and J genes are TRBV20-1 and TRBJ2-2, with TRBD2 matching 9 bases. Germline V CDR1 and CDR2: DFQATT, SNEGSKA (reference sequence). V lost 5 bases, J lost 5 bases, and 6 bases stayed unmatched. The CDR3 length is 14 residues. CDR3 coding DNA: TGCAGTGCTGGCGGGGGGGCCGGAACCGGGGAGCTGTTTTTT. Translated, it gives CSAGGGAGTGELFF.

The chain carries TRBV19 and TRBJ1-1; D gene uncertain. Germline CDR1 LNHDA, CDR2 SQIVND (reference sequence). The CDR3 contains 16 residues. V dropped 3 bases and J dropped 4 bases, with 18 bases sitting between them. The CDR3 DNA reads as TGTGCCAGTAGTATGGGATCCAGGAGGGTAAGCACTGAAGCTTTCTTT. The encoded protein is CASSMGSRRVSTEAFF.

This clonotype was picked up many times. The rearrangement links TRBV27 to TRBJ1-6; 8 positions agree with TRBD1. V gave up 7 bases and J gave up 9 bases; unmatched junction bases: 14. CDR3 size: 16 residues. The germline gives CDR1 MNHEY, CDR2 SMNVEV (reference sequence). This CDR3 reads CASTTYHQGQASPLHF. DNA of the CDR3: TGTGCCAGCACCACTTACCACCAGGGACAGGCTTCACCCCTCCACTTT.

This clonotype was observed many times. The chain links TRBV18 to TRBJ1-4, with 7 bases fitting TRBD1. V gave up 6 bases and J gave up 7 bases; unmatched junction bases: 8. Germline lookup yields CDR1 KGHSH and CDR2 LQKENI. The CDR3 consists of 14 residues. As DNA, the CDR3 is TGTGCCAGCTCGACGAAGGCAGGGGGTGAAAAACTGTTTTTT. Protein: CASSTKAGGEKLFF.

The chain recombines TRBV19 with TRBJ2-7; D uncertain. There are 13 residues in the CDR3. V was shortened by 3 bases and J by 3 bases, with 9 bases between the two germline ends. Looked up from germline, CDR1 is LNHDA and CDR2 is SQIVND (reference sequence). This CDR3 is CASSISRSYEQYF. DNA for the CDR3: TGTGCCAGTAGTATCAGCCGCAGCTACGAGCAGTACTTC.

This clonotype was seen repeatedly, ten times or more. The rearrangement uses TRBV20-1 and TRBJ2-3; D is possibly TRBD1 (5 bases). V lost 6 bases to trimming and J lost 0 bases, with 19 bases between them. Germline V gene lookup returns CDR1 DFQATT and CDR2 SNEGSKA (reference sequence). This CDR3 is 16 amino acids long. Here the CDR3 DNA reads TGCAGTGCGCAGATGTGGCGGACAACTAGCACAGATACGCAGTATTTT. Encoded protein: CSAQMWRTTSTDTQYF.

The rearrangement uses TRBV15 and TRBJ1-2; 7 positions match TRBD1. CDR3 length: 14 amino acids. Unmatched junction bases numbered 4, after V lost 5 bases and J lost 1 base. CDR1 and CDR2 from the germline V gene are LNHNV and YYDKDF (reference sequence). CDR3 nucleotide sequence: TGTGCCACCAGCGGGCACAGGGGTAACTATGGCTACACCTTC. The encoded protein is CATSGHRGNYGYTF.

This clonotype was found many times. The J gene is TRBJ2-1, the V gene TRBV20-1; TRBD2 matches at 7 bases. The CDR3 is made up of 15 amino acids. Germline lookup yields CDR1 DFQATT and CDR2 SNEGSKA (reference sequence). J was trimmed by 5 bases and V by 2 bases; bases with no gene match: 9. The CDR3 DNA is TGCAGTGCTAGATATAGCGGGCCAGTAAACAATGAGCAGTTCTTC. Translating gives CSARYSGPVNNEQFF.